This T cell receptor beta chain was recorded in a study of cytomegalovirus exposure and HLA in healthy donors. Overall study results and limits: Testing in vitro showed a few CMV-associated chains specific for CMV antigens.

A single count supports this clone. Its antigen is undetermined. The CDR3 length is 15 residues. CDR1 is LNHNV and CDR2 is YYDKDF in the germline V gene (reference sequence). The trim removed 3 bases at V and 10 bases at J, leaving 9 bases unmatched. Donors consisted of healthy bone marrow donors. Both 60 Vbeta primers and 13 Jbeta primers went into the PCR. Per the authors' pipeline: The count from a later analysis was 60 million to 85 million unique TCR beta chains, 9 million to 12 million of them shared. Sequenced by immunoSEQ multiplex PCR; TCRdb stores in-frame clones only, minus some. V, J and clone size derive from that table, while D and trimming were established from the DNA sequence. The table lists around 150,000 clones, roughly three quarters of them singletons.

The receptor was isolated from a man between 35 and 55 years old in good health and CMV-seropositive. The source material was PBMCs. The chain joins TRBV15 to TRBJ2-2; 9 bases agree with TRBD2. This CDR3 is CATSRPGASGEELFF. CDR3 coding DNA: TGTGCCACCAGCAGGCCCGGGGCTAGCGGGGAGGAGCTGTTTTTT.